This is a list of T cell receptor beta chains from one sample in a study of T cells expressing NK-cell markers. TCRdb re-called the 5' RACE reads, yielding one record per CDR3 amino acid sequence without DNA. The specimen's table records hundreds of thousands of distinct CDR3 sequences. Input material: blood T cells: a sorted CD56 or NKG2C T cell subset, CD4+ or CD8+ T cells, or bulk PBMC T cells (not recorded which). These receptors were taken from a woman between 18 and 75 years old in good health. Both conserved end residues are part of each CDR3.

V gene	J gene	CDR3 protein
TRBV12-3/TRBV12-4	TRBJ2-4	CASSFAGGRWGAKNIQYF
TRBV7-9	TRBJ1-4	CASSPEGFNEKLFF
TRBV20-1	TRBJ1-3	CSARVRVPGNTIYF
TRBV20-1	TRBJ2-1	CSARYRLAGGTNNEQFF
TRBV20-1	TRBJ1-5	CSARDSRDSNQPQHF
TRBV20-1	TRBJ1-1	CSARGLYTEAFF
TRBV20-1	TRBJ2-1	CSARVPTPNEQFF
TRBV6-5	TRBJ2-7	CASRPRMAEQYF
TRBV11-2	TRBJ2-2	CASRRLGGNTGELFF
TRBV6-2/TRBV6-3	TRBJ2-1	CASADPGTNNEQFF
TRBV10-3	TRBJ1-1	CAIRNGQITNTEAFF
TRBV7-3	TRBJ2-3	CASSPDISGDTQYF
TRBV6-2/TRBV6-3	TRBJ2-1	CASSYRRGPNEQFF
TRBV12-3/TRBV12-4	TRBJ1-5	CASSLTGNQPQHF
TRBV6-5	TRBJ1-3	CASSYGASTSGNTIYF
TRBV12-3/TRBV12-4	TRBJ1-5	CATLRGNQPQHF
TRBV7-2	TRBJ2-1	CASSLAGTRGSNEQFF
TRBV29-1	TRBJ2-7	CSGGTGYEQYF
TRBV20-1	TRBJ2-6	CSANGHRASGANVLTF
TRBV3-1	TRBJ1-1	CASSQKLPTEAFF
TRBV5-1	TRBJ2-3	CASGPSGGTTDTQYF
TRBV4-3	TRBJ2-5	CASSKSQGPETQYF
TRBV12-3/TRBV12-4	TRBJ2-1	CASSSQTGMEQFF
TRBV11-1	TRBJ2-4	CASSFPRGQGGSKNIQYF
TRBV7-2	TRBJ2-5	CASSFGRVQETQYF
TRBV4-2	TRBJ2-2	CASSHSAGKANTGELFF
TRBV13	TRBJ1-2	CASSPIGNYGYTF
TRBV28	TRBJ2-7	CASSLPGSGTYEQYF
TRBV20-1	TRBJ2-7	CSALRTSSYEQYF
TRBV9	TRBJ2-1	CASSLLGGDGYNEQFF
TRBV12-3/TRBV12-4	TRBJ1-3	CASSETQGGGNTIYF
TRBV6-1	TRBJ2-7	CASSRGGYENYEQYF